Presented here are 9 T cell receptor beta chains from one specimen sequenced in a study of cytomegalovirus exposure and HLA in healthy donors. With 60 Vbeta and 13 Jbeta primers, the PCR was carried out. The method was immunoSEQ multiplex PCR; TCRdb's version includes in-frame clones alone and lacks a portion of them. The sample carries about 92,000 clones, over 75% recorded once. Sample: PBMCs. The receptors here all came from a man in his fifties in good health and CMV-seropositive.

This clone occurred once. This chain uses TRBV19 with TRBJ2-3; the D is unclear. V shed 3 bases and J shed 2 bases, with 9 bases lying between them. CDR3 length: 14 amino acids. Germline V CDR1 and CDR2: LNHDA, SQIVND (reference sequence). In DNA form, the CDR3 reads TGTGCCAGTAGTATCCCCCTATACACAGATACGCAGTATTTT. Protein: CASSIPLYTDTQYF.

The V and J genes are TRBV5-1 and TRBJ2-5; 12 nucleotides line up with TRBD2. V lost 4 bases, J lost 3 bases, and 7 bases stayed unmatched. CDR1 SGHRS and CDR2 YFSETQ come from the germline V gene. The CDR3 spans 16 residues. The CDR3 here is CASSPRTSGAEETQYF. In nucleotides, the CDR3 is TGCGCCAGCAGCCCTAGGACTAGCGGGGCTGAAGAGACCCAGTACTTC. Full variable domain (outside the CDR3, taken from reference TRBV5-1 and TRBJ2-5): KAGVTQTPRYLIKTRGQQVTLSCSPISGHRSVSWYQQTPGQGLQFLFEYFSETQRNKGNFPGRFSGRQFSNSRSEMNVSTLELGDSALYLCASSPRTSGAEETQYFGPGTRLLVL.

This rearrangement joins TRBV27 to TRBJ1-2, with D perhaps TRBD1 (6 bases). Trimming shortened V by 6 bases and J by 4 bases, and 18 bases separated the two germline ends. The germline CDR1 and CDR2 sequences are MNHEY and SMNVEV (reference sequence). The CDR3 extends over 15 amino acids. CDR3 in amino acids: CASSALGGEAYGYTF. As DNA, the CDR3 is TGTGCCAGCAGCGCGTTAGGGGGGGAGGCCTATGGCTACACCTTC.

This clone was counted only a few times. V usage is TRBV7-2 and J usage is TRBJ2-3; 11 bases map to TRBD2. From germline, CDR1 is SGHTA and CDR2 FQGNSA. There are 15 residues in the CDR3. The V and J ends lost 5 bases and 4 bases, in that order; junction bases with no gene match: 5. The CDR3 DNA is TGTGCCAGCAGCCTTAGCGGGGGGGCCCCAGATACGCAGTATTTT. This codes for CASSLSGGAPDTQYF.

About this clone itself: The same CDR3 can be traced to other DNA sequences in this sample. The chain is built from TRBV5-6 and TRBJ1-2; possibly TRBD1 for D (6 bases). CDR1 is SGHDT, CDR2 YYEEEE, per germline. Trimming cost V 4 bases and J 4 bases, with 17 bases left between them. The CDR3 is 15 residues long. The CDR3 DNA follows: TGTGCCAGCAGCCTGTGGGTTCCAGGGGTCTATGGCTACACCTTC. Encoded protein: CASSLWVPGVYGYTF.

CDR3 bases: TGTGCCAGCAGCTCACTCTCTACAGGGTCTCAGGGCTACACCTTC. It translates to CASSSLSTGSQGYTF. The V gene is TRBV7-6, the J gene TRBJ1-2, with TRBD1 as a possible D gene (6 bases). Germline V gene data show CDR1 as SGHVS and CDR2 as FNYEAQ. This CDR3 has 15 residues. The V end was cut by 4 bases, the J end by 8 bases, with 20 bases between.

DNA of the CDR3: TGTGCCTGGAGTGTCCAGGGGCTAAATGAAAAACTGTTTTTT. The encoded protein is CAWSVQGLNEKLFF. J is TRBJ1-4 and V is TRBV30; TRBD1 might be the D (6 bases). Trimming took 0 bases from V and 5 from J, leaving 10 bases between them. Germline values: CDR1 GTSNPN, CDR2 SVGIG (reference sequence). The length of the CDR3 is 14 residues.

Regarding this clone: The sample carries other DNA sequences with the same CDR3. The rearrangement uses TRBV5-1 and TRBJ2-5; TRBD2 matches at 12 bases. The CDR3 is made up of 16 amino acids. Germline V lookup: CDR1 SGHRS, CDR2 YFSETQ. Trimming removed 0 bases from V and 2 bases from J; junction bases left unmatched: 2. Written as DNA, the CDR3 is TGCGCCAGCAGCTTGGGGCTAGCGGGGGGGCAAGAGACCCAGTACTTC. It is translated as CASSLGLAGGQETQYF.

The chain joins TRBV7-8 to TRBJ1-5; D might be TRBD1 (6 bases). Trimming left V 5 bases short and J 7 bases short, with 18 bases between. Germline CDR1 SGHVS, CDR2 FQNEAQ. This CDR3 spans 15 amino acids. The CDR3: CASSPGGRGGQPQHF. The CDR3 DNA sequence: TGTGCCAGCAGCCCGGGGGGCAGGGGTGGACAGCCCCAGCATTTT.